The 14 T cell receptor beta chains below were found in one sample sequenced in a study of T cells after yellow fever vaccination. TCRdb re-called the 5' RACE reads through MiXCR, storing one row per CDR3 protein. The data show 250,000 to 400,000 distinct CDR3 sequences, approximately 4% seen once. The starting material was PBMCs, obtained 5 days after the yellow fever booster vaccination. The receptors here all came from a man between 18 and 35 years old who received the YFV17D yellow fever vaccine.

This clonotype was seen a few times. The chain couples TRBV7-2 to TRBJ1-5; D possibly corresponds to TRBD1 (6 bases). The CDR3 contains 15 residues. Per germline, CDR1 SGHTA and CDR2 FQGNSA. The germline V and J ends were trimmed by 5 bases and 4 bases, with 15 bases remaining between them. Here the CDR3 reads CASSRGGGGNQPQHF. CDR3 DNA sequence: TGTGCCAGCAGCCGAGGGGGGGGAGGGAATCAGCCCCAGCATTTT.

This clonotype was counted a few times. The CDR3 spells CASSELPGVGVQYV. As DNA, the CDR3 is TGCGCCAGCAGTGAGTTACCTGGGGTTGGGGTGCAGTACGTC. V usage is TRBV10-2 and J usage is TRBJ2-7, with no clear D. The CDR3 is made up of 14 amino acids. Germline assignment: CDR1 WSHSY and CDR2 SAAADI. Trimming cost V 1 base and J 9 bases, with 16 bases left between them.

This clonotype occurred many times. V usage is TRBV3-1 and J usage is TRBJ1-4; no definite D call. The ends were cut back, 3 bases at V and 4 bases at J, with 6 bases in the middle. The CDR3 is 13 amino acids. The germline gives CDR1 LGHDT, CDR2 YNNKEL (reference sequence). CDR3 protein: CASSHRDNEKLFF. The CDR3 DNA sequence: TGTGCCAGCAGCCACCGGGATAATGAAAAACTGTTTTTT.

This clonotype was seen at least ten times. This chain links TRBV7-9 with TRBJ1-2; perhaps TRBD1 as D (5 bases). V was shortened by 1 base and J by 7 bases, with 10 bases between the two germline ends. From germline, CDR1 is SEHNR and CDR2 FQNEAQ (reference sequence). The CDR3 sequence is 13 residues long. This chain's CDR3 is CASSLGQGPGYTF. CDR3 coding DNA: TGTGCCAGCAGCTTAGGGCAGGGCCCTGGCTACACCTTC. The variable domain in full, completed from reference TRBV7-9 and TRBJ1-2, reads DTGVSQNPRHKITKRGQNVTFRCDPISEHNRLYWYRQTLGQGPEFLTYFQNEAQLEKSRLLSDRFSAERPKGSFSTLEIQRTEQGDSAMYLCASSLGQGPGYTFGSGTRLTVV.

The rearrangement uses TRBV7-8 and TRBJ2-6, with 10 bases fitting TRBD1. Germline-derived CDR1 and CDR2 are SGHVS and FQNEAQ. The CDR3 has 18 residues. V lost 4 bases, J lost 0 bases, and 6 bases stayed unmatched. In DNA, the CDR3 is TGTGCCAGCAGCTCAGGACAGGGGGTCCTCTCTGGGGCCAACGTCCTGACTTTC. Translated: CASSSGQGVLSGANVLTF.

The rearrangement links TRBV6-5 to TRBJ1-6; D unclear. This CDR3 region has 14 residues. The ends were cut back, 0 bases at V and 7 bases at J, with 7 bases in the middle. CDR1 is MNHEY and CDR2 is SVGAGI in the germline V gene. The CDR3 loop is CASSYSGPNSPLHF. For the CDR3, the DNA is TGTGCCAGCAGTTACTCGGGCCCAAATTCACCCCTCCACTTT.

CDR3 nucleotides: TGTGCCAGCAGTTATTACCGCACTAGCGCCCAAGAGACCCAGTACTTC. Protein: CASSYYRTSAQETQYF. The rearrangement uses TRBV6-6 and TRBJ2-5; 7 bases agree with TRBD2. After removal of 3 bases from V and 1 base from J, the junction contained 8 bases not matched to a gene. The CDR3 is 16 amino acids. The germline V gene has CDR1 MNHNY and CDR2 SVGAGI (reference sequence).

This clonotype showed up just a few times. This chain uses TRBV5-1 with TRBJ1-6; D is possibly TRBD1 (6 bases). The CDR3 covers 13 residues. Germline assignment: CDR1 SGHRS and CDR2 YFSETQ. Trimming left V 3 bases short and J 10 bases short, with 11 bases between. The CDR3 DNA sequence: TGCGCCAGCAGCTCAGGGGAAAGGTCACCCCTCCACTTT. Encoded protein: CASSSGERSPLHF.

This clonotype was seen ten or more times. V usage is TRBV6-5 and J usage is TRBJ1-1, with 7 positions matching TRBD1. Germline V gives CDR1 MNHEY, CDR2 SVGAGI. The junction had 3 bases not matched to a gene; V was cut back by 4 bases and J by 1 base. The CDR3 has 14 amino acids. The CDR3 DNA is TGTGCCAGCAGTTGGACAGGAGGGAACACTGAAGCTTTCTTT. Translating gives CASSWTGGNTEAFF.

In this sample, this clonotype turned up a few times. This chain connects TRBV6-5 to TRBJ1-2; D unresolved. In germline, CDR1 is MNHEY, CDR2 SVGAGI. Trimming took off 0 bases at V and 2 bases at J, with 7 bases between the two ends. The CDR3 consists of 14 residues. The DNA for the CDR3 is TGTGCCAGCAGTTACTCGGGGTGGAACTATGGCTACACCTTC. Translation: CASSYSGWNYGYTF.

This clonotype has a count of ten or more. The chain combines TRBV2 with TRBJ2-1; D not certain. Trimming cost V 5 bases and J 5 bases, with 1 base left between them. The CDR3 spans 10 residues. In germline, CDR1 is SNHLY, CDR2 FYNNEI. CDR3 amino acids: CASSNNEQFF. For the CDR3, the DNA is TGTGCCAGCAGTAACAATGAGCAGTTCTTC.

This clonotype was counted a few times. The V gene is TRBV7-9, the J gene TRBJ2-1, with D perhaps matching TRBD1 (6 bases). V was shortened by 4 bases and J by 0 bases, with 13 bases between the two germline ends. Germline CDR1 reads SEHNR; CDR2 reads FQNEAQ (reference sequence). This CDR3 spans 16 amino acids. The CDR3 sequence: CASSSYRATSYNEQFF. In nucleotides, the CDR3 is TGTGCCAGCAGCTCCTACAGGGCAACCTCCTACAATGAGCAGTTCTTC.

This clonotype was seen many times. The CDR3 nucleotides are TGTGCCATTAGGGGGGGATCTGCGAACACCGGGGAGCTGTTTTTT. Protein: CAIRGGSANTGELFF. This chain connects TRBV19 to TRBJ2-2; D might be TRBD2 (7 bases). The CDR3 has 15 amino acids. V was trimmed by 10 bases and J by 0 bases, leaving 15 bases between them. Germline assignment: CDR1 LNHDA and CDR2 SQIVND (reference sequence).

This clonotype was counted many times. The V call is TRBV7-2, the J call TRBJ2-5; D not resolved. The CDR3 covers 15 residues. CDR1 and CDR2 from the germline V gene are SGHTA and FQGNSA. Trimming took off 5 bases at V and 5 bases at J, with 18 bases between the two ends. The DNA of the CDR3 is TGTGCCAGCAGCCCAAACCCGCACCGTCTGGAGACCCAGTACTTC. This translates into CASSPNPHRLETQYF.